The clone carrying this T cell receptor beta chain has more than one count but fewer than ten. This entry is derived from a study of T cell responses to AZD1222 COVID-19 vaccine. Trimming pared 2 bases from V and 6 bases from J, leaving 12 bases between. Germline V gene sequence: CDR1 SGHTA, CDR2 FQGTGA. The CDR3 spans 14 residues. TCRdb's table, derived via immunoSEQ multiplex PCR, lists solely in-frame clones and lacks some. The sample shows around 50,000 clones, just over 85% of them seen only once. The sequence came from an adult who received the AZD1222 COVID-19 vaccine. The sample was peripheral blood, taken 28 days after the second AZD1222 dose. This sequence joins TRBV7-3 and TRBJ2-3; D is unresolved. The CDR3 bases are TGTGCCAGCAGCTTAGGTGGTCGATTGGATACGCAGTATTTT. Its protein is CASSLGGRLDTQYF.